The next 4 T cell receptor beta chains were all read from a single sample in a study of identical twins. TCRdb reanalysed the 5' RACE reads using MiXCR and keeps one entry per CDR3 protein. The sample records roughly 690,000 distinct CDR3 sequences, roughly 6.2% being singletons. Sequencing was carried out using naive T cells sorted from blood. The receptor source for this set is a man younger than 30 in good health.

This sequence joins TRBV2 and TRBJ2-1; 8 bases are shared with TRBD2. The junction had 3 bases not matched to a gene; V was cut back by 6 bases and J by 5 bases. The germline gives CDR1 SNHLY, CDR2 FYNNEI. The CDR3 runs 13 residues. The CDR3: CASRGSGNNEQFF. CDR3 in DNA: TGTGCCAGCAGAGGTAGCGGGAACAATGAGCAGTTCTTC.

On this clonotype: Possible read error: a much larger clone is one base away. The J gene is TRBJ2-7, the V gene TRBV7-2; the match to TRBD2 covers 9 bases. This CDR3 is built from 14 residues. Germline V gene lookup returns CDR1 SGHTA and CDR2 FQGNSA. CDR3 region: CASSLGTSFYERYF. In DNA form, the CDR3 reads TGTGCCAGCAGCCTAGGGACTAGCTTCTACGAGCGGTACTTC.

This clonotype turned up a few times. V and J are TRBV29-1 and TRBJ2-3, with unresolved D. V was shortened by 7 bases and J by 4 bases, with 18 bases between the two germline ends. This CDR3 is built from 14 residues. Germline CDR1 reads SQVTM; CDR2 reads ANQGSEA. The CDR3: CSGASGPLADTQYF. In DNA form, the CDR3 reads TGCAGCGGAGCCTCGGGCCCTCTCGCAGATACGCAGTATTTT.

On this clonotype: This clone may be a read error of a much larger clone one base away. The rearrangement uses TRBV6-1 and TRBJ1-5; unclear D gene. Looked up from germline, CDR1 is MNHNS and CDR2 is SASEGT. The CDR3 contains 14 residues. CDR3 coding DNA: TGTGCCAGCAGTGAGGGATTTAGCAATCATCCCCAGCATTTT. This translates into CASSEGFSNHPQHF.